These 17 T cell receptor beta chains share one sample of origin, sequenced in a study of blood T cell repertoires in COVID-19. Sequencing was performed with immunoSEQ multiplex PCR; in TCRdb, only in-frame clones are kept and a portion is missing. The sample holds about 130,000 clones, less than 90% seen once. Sequenced sample: PBMCs or T cells enriched from blood (not recorded which). These receptors originate from a woman in her forties or fifties who had recovered from COVID-19.

The V call is TRBV5-1, the J call TRBJ2-1; D not certain. V lost 4 bases and J 10 bases, leaving 12 bases between the germline ends. This CDR3 is 12 amino acids long. The germline gives CDR1 SGHRS, CDR2 YFSETQ. The CDR3 DNA reads as TGCGCCAGCAGCATAGACTTCGGCGAGCAGTTCTTC. Translated: CASSIDFGEQFF.

The chain is built from TRBV15 and TRBJ2-5, with 8 bases fitting TRBD2. The germline V gene encodes CDR1 LNHNV and CDR2 YYDKDF (reference sequence). The CDR3 consists of 16 residues. J lost 5 bases, V lost 0 bases, and 8 bases had no gene match. The CDR3 is CATSRDHPIAGETQYF. The CDR3 DNA is TGTGCCACCAGCAGAGATCACCCAATAGCGGGGGAGACCCAGTACTTC.

This rearrangement joins TRBV2 to TRBJ2-3, with 15 bases aligning to TRBD2. Germline CDR1 and CDR2: SNHLY and FYNNEI. CDR3 length equals 20 residues. Trimming took 6 bases from V and 0 from J; bases not matched to a gene: 13. The CDR3 sequence is CASRGPGLAGGRPSTDTQYF. As DNA, the CDR3 is TGTGCCAGCAGAGGTCCGGGACTAGCGGGGGGTCGACCTAGCACAGATACGCAGTATTTT.

For the CDR3, the DNA is TGTGCCAGCAGCCACCTGGGACAGGGGGCGGACGAGCAGTACTTC. Encoded protein: CASSHLGQGADEQYF. The V and J genes are TRBV3-1 (or the pseudogene TRBV3-2) and TRBJ2-7, with TRBD1 matching 12 bases. In germline, CDR1 is LGHDT, CDR2 YNNKEL (reference sequence). The CDR3 length is 15 residues. V lost 3 bases, J lost 5 bases, and 5 bases stayed unmatched.

The genes are TRBV11-2 and TRBJ1-6; 8 bases align to TRBD1. This CDR3 contains 15 residues. Germline V gene lookup returns CDR1 SGHAT and CDR2 FQNNGV. V was clipped by 5 bases and J by 5 bases; unmatched bases: 5. CDR3 nucleotide sequence: TGTGCCAGCAGCGTAAACAGGGGGGATAATTCACCCCTCCACTTT. Protein product: CASSVNRGDNSPLHF.

The V gene is TRBV4-1, the J gene TRBJ2-3; 9 bases are a match to TRBD2. Losses at the gene ends were 1 base for V and 1 base for J; bases not matched to a gene: 9. The CDR3 runs to 18 residues. Germline CDR1 is MGHRA and CDR2 is YSYEKL. CDR3 region: CASSQVWASGVRTDTQYF. The CDR3 DNA reads TGCGCCAGCAGCCAAGTGTGGGCTAGCGGGGTCCGCACAGATACGCAGTATTTT.

CDR3 bases: TGTGCCAGCAGCTTAGACAGGGGGCTTTATGGCTACACCTTC. This encodes CASSLDRGLYGYTF. The chain couples TRBV7-9 to TRBJ1-2, with TRBD1 matching 9 bases. Unmatched junction bases numbered 2, after V lost 1 base and J lost 5 bases. This CDR3 has 14 amino acids. Germline lookup yields CDR1 SEHNR and CDR2 FQNEAQ (reference sequence).

This sequence joins TRBV6-2 or TRBV6-3 and TRBJ2-7; TRBD1 matches at 7 bases. The V segment lost 5 bases and the J segment 6 bases; nucleotides outside the gene matches: 4. Germline assignment: CDR1 MNHEY and CDR2 SVGEGT. The CDR3 is made up of 12 amino acids. CDR3 sequence: CASSQQGFEQYF. CDR3 sequence (DNA): TGTGCCAGCAGTCAACAGGGGTTCGAGCAGTACTTC.

J is TRBJ1-4 and V is TRBV19; D not resolved. This CDR3 region has 15 residues. V was clipped by 7 bases and J by 0 bases, with 12 bases between them. Germline values: CDR1 LNHDA, CDR2 SQIVND (reference sequence). DNA of the CDR3: TGTGCCAGTAAGGCCCAGGCCGCAACTAATGAAAAACTGTTTTTT. This translates into CASKAQAATNEKLFF.

The V call is TRBV10-1, the J call TRBJ2-7; 10 nucleotides agree with TRBD2. Germline V CDR1 and CDR2: WNHNN, SYGVQD (reference sequence). The CDR3 spans 15 residues. Unmatched junction bases numbered 11, after V lost 8 bases and J lost 4 bases. The CDR3 coding sequence is TGCGCCAGCTCTAGAAATAGCGGGGGGCCATACGAGCAGTACTTC. This encodes CASSRNSGGPYEQYF.

This clone came up once. This chain links TRBV2 with TRBJ2-3; TRBD2 matches 14 bases. Looked up from germline, CDR1 is SNHLY and CDR2 is FYNNEI. J was trimmed by 5 bases and V by 6 bases; bases with no gene match: 13. The CDR3 loop spans 18 amino acids. CDR3 coding DNA: TGTGCCAGCAGGCGCCGACTAGCGGGGGGGCCGTTTGAAGATACGCAGTATTTT. It translates to CASRRRLAGGPFEDTQYF.

DNA for the CDR3: TGTGCCAGCAGTGTGCAGGGGCTTCGCACAGATACGCAGTATTTT. Its translation: CASSVQGLRTDTQYF. This chain connects TRBV6-4 to TRBJ2-3; D possibly corresponds to TRBD1 (6 bases). The germline CDR1 and CDR2 sequences are MRHNA and SNTAGT. V was clipped by 4 bases and J by 1 base, with 12 bases between them. This CDR3 spans 15 amino acids.

This sequence joins TRBV5-1 and TRBJ2-1; weak D call: TRBD2 (5 bases). The V and J ends lost 0 bases and 0 bases respectively, with 13 bases between them. The CDR3 has 17 residues. Germline loops: CDR1 SGHRS, CDR2 YFSETQ. CDR3 nucleotide sequence: TGCGCCAGCAGCTTGGTTTGGGGTGGGAGCTCCTACAATGAGCAGTTCTTC. This sequence encodes CASSLVWGGSSYNEQFF. Looking up the rest from reference TRBV5-1 and TRBJ2-1 gives the full variable domain: KAGVTQTPRYLIKTRGQQVTLSCSPISGHRSVSWYQQTPGQGLQFLFEYFSETQRNKGNFPGRFSGRQFSNSRSEMNVSTLELGDSALYLCASSLVWGGSSYNEQFFGPGTRLTVL.

V usage is TRBV6-5 and J usage is TRBJ1-1; D remains ambiguous. The CDR3 runs to 15 residues. Per germline, CDR1 MNHEY and CDR2 SVGAGI. With 6 bases removed from V and 3 bases from J, the gap between germline ends came to 17 bases. CDR3 sequence reads: CASRPMRVGDTEAFF. The CDR3 coding sequence is TGTGCCAGCAGGCCGATGAGGGTTGGGGACACTGAAGCTTTCTTT.

The chain has TRBV11-1 and TRBJ2-4; TRBD1 matches 7 bases. The CDR3 length is 15 residues. Trimming cost V 5 bases and J 5 bases; bases outside gene matches: 9. Germline V CDR1 and CDR2: SGHAT, FQDESV (reference sequence). The CDR3 DNA follows: TGTGCCAGCAGCCCAGGGGACAGACCAGAAAACATTCAGTACTTC. This encodes CASSPGDRPENIQYF.

The chain joins TRBV19 to TRBJ1-1; D gene unclear. The CDR3 runs 13 residues. Germline-derived CDR1 and CDR2 are LNHDA and SQIVND (reference sequence). The V end was cut by 7 bases, the J end by 4 bases, with 13 bases between. This CDR3 is CASTEAGGTEAFF. CDR3 sequence (DNA): TGTGCCAGTACCGAGGCTGGCGGCACTGAAGCTTTCTTT.

This chain links TRBV6-5 with TRBJ1-3; tentatively, D is TRBD1 (5 bases). The V gene lost 2 bases and the J gene lost 8 bases, with 16 bases spanning the gap. Germline V gives CDR1 MNHEY, CDR2 SVGAGI. The CDR3 is 15 residues long. The DNA of the CDR3 is TGTGCCAGCAGTTACACAGGCGGTCCTGGCCACACCATATATTTT. Its translation is CASSYTGGPGHTIYF.